The T cell receptor beta chain described here comes from a study of shared clonotypes between healthy human individuals. Findings of the study overall: A generally larger estimated richness was seen in naive subsets than in memory subsets.

Using immunoSEQ multiplex PCR, the repertoire was profiled, and TCRdb retains in-frame clones only, with some absent. Of millions of clones in the sample, about 95% were seen once. Naivety among CD8 cells was defined by CD45RO negativity and positive CCR7 selection, thereby excluding terminally differentiated effector memory CD45RA+ cells. Turning to this clone: Its antigen is undetermined.

The sample taken for sequencing was naive CD8+ T cells sorted from blood. This TCR came from a man younger than 35 in good health.

CDR3 sequence: CASSKTGVSIQYF. The DNA for the CDR3 is TGTGCCAGCAGCAAGACAGGGGTCAGCATTCAGTACTTC. The chain links TRBV27 to TRBJ2-4; 8 positions match TRBD1. V was pared by 6 bases and J by 9 bases, with 7 bases of the junction left unmatched. Germline-derived CDR1 and CDR2 are MNHEY and SMNVEV (reference sequence). This CDR3 is built from 13 residues.